This T cell receptor (beta chain) is from a study of graft-versus-host responses after intestinal transplantation. About the research overall: Every recipient had anti-thymocyte globulin induction and approximately three years of tacrolimus plus steroids.

Comment on this clone: Its target is not known.

Study-wide results and caveats: Recipient-marrow GvH clones were detected, some having first appeared in ileum or blood.

Germline V lookup: CDR1 SGHRS, CDR2 YFSETQ. V lost 1 base and J 0 bases, leaving 10 bases between the germline ends. CDR3 length: 16 residues. Using immunoSEQ multiplex PCR, the repertoire was profiled, and TCRdb retains in-frame clones only, with some absent. The table shows around 110,000 clones, with 90% occurring only once. This chain links TRBV5-1 with TRBJ2-2; weak D call: TRBD1 (5 bases). The sequenced sample was unstimulated CD4+ T cells sorted from spleen or lymph node cells, obtained before intestinal transplant. This receptor was obtained from a human donor who received an intestinal transplant. Written as DNA, the CDR3 is TGCGCCAGCAGCTTGATCACAGGCCCGAACACCGGGGAGCTGTTTTTT. Its translation is CASSLITGPNTGELFF.